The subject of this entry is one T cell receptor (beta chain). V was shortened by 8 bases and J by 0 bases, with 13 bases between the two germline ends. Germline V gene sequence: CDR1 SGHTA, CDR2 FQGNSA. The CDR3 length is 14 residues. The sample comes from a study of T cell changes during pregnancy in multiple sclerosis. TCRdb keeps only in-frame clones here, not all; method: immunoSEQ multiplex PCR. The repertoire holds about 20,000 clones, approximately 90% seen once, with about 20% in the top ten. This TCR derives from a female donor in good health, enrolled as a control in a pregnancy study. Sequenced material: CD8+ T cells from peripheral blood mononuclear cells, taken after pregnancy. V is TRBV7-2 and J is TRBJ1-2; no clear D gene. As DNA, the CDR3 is TGTGCCAGCGGGCAGGCCTTTGCTAACTATGGCTACACCTTC. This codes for CASGQAFANYGYTF. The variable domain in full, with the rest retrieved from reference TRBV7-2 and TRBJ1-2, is GAGVSQSPSNKVTEKGKDVELRCDPISGHTALYWYRQSLGQGLEFLIYFQGNSAPDKSGLPSDRFSAERTGGSVSTLTIQRTQQEDSAVYLCASGQAFANYGYTFGSGTRLTVV.